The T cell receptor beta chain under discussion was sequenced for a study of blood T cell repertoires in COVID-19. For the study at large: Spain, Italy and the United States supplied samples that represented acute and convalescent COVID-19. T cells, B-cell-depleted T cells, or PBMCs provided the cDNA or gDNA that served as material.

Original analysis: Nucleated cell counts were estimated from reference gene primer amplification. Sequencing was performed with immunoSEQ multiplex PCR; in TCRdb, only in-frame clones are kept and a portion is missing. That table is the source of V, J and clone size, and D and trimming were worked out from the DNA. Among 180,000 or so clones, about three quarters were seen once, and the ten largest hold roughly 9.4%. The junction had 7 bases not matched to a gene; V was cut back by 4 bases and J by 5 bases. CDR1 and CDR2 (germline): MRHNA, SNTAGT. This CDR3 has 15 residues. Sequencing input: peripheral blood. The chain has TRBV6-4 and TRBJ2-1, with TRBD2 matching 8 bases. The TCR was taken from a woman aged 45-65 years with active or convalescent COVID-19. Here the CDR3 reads CASSVSGSLHNEQFF. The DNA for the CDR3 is TGTGCCAGCAGTGTAAGCGGGAGTCTCCACAATGAGCAGTTCTTC.